The clone carrying this TCR beta chain was seen repeatedly, ten times or more. As yet, its antigen is unknown. Time point defined: patch test 2, 6 weeks after DPC sensitization. Noted treatment: therapeutic diphenylcyclopropenone sensitization with weekly scalp DPC. Alopecia patients, 18 to 70 years old and DPC-suitable, served as donors. MiXCR, applied by TCRdb to the RACE reads, yields one record per CDR3 protein. The table has about 40,000 distinct CDR3 sequences, 3.3% seen once. This specimen belongs to a study of human T cells and chemical hapten exposure. The study's findings and limits: TCRs at high frequency, those above 1 in 1000, did not change with DPC sensitization.

Germline V gives CDR1 SGHRS, CDR2 YFSETQ. This CDR3 has 15 amino acids. With 0 bases removed from V and 0 bases from J, the gap between germline ends came to 9 bases. V gene TRBV5-1 combines with J gene TRBJ1-2; D gene uncertain. The source material was whole blood, sampled in connection with sensitization to the hapten diphenylcyclopropenone (DPC). The sequence derives from a man in his forties or fifties with alopecia areata. Some clones in this sample may be carry-over from other donors' samples. CDR3 loop: CASSLEPDANYGYTF. DNA for the CDR3: TGCGCCAGCAGCTTGGAACCAGACGCTAACTATGGCTACACCTTC.